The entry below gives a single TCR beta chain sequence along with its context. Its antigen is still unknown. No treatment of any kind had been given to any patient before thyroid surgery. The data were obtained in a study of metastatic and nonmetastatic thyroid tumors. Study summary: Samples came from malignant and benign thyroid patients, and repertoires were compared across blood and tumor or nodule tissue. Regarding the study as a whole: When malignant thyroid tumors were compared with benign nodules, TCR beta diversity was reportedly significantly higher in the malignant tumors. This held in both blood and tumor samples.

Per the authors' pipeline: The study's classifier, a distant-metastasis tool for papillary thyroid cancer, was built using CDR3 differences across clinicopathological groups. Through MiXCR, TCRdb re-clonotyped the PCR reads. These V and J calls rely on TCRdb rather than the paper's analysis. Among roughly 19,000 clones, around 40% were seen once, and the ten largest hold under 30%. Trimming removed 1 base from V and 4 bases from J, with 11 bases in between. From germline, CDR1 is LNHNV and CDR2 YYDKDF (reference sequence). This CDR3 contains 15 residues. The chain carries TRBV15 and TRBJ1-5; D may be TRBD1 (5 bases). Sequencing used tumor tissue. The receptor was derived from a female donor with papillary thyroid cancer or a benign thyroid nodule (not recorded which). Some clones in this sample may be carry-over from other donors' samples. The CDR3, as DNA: TGTGCCACCAGCAGAGCCCCCAGACAGAATCAGCCCCAGCATTTT. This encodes CATSRAPRQNQPQHF.